The 29 T cell receptor beta chains in this list originate from one sample, sequenced in a study of T cells in women clearing cervical HPV infection. Produced via immunoSEQ multiplex PCR; TCRdb's table is partial and in-frame only. This sample contains 25,000 to 35,000 clones. Sequences were obtained from blood buffy coat. These TCRs come from a woman aged 18-69 years with a cervical HPV16 infection that either progressed to CIN3+ or cleared (not recorded which).

About this clone: The read terminates 3 residues before the CDR3 end, so the remaining end is supplied by the germline J gene. The chain employs TRBV14 and TRBJ2-1, with TRBD1 matching over 7 bases. Trimming removed 0 bases from V and 4 bases from J; junction bases left unmatched: 6. The CDR3 runs 16 residues. The germline V gene encodes CDR1 SGHDN and CDR2 FVKESK. The part of the CDR3 DNA that was read is TGTGCCAGCAGCCAAGATCGAGGACAGGTGTACAATGAG. Its protein product is CASSQDRGQVYNE. The complete CDR3 protein is CASSQDRGQVYNEQFF. Together with reference TRBV14 and TRBJ2-1, the CDR3 gives the full variable domain: EAGVTQFPSHSVIEKGQTVTLRCDPISGHDNLYWYRRVMGKEIKFLLHFVKESKQDESGMPNNRFLAERTGGTYSTLKVQPAELEDSGVYFCASSQDRGQVYNEQFFGPGTRLTVL.

For this clone: The read comes to an end 3 residues before the CDR3 does, leaving the germline J gene to fill in the end. This rearrangement joins TRBV6-2 or TRBV6-3 to TRBJ2-3; maybe TRBD1 (6 bases). Between the trimmed V and J ends, which lost 6 bases and 0 bases, there was a span of 10 bases. The CDR3 is 14 amino acids. Germline V gene data show CDR1 as MNHEY and CDR2 as SVGEGT. The CDR3 loop is CASRQQGSTDTQYF. The DNA read from the CDR3 is TGTGCCAGCAGACAACAGGGAAGCACAGATACG.

Concerning this clone: The read is 3 residues too short to cover the CDR3 end, so that end is filled in from the germline J gene. The rearrangement uses TRBV20-1 and TRBJ1-2; D is possibly TRBD1 (6 bases). Per the germline V gene, CDR1 is DFQATT and CDR2 is SNEGSKA (reference sequence). With 5 bases removed from V and 6 bases from J, the gap between germline ends came to 16 bases. The CDR3 totals 13 residues. Incomplete CDR3 DNA: TGCAGTGCTCTACTCACAGGGTGGCATGGC. This codes for CSALLTGWHG. The entire CDR3 is CSALLTGWHGYTF.

Turning to this clone: An end of the junction differs from the germline gene, which may be a read error. The observed sequence ends 3 residues before the CDR3 terminus, with the missing tail filled in from the germline J gene. Other nucleotide sequences from this sample produce the same CDR3. The chain has TRBV29-1 and TRBJ1-3; D uncertain. Germline lookup yields CDR1 SQVTM and CDR2 ANQGSEA. The CDR3 runs to 13 residues. CDR3 loop: CSAQQGLSNTIYF. Incomplete CDR3 DNA: TGCAGCGCCCAACAAGGACTGTCGAACACG. Combining the CDR3 with reference TRBV29-1 and TRBJ1-3 gives the whole variable domain SAVISQKPSRDICQRGTSLTIQCQVDSQVTMMFWYRQQPGQSLTLIATANQGSEATYESGFVIDKFPISRPNLTFSTLTVSNMSPEDSSIYLCSAQQGLSNTIYFGEGSWLTVV.

Worth noting for this clone: The read ends 3 residues shy of where the CDR3 ends; the end is completed using the germline J gene. The chain combines TRBV20-1 with TRBJ2-2; 10 nucleotides match TRBD1. The CDR3 contains 17 residues. The V gene's germline CDR1 is DFQATT and CDR2 SNEGSKA (reference sequence). After removal of 6 bases from V and 4 bases from J, the junction contained 14 bases not matched to a gene. The sequenced part of the CDR3 DNA is TGCAGTGCCGCCCGGATTGGACAGGGGGTAGGCACCGGGGAG. This sequence encodes CSAARIGQGVGTGE. The CDR3 in its entirety is CSAARIGQGVGTGELFF.

Details on this clone: The read is 3 residues too short to cover the CDR3 end, so that end is filled in from the germline J gene. The same CDR3 arises from other DNA sequences in this sample as well. The chain links TRBV10-3 to TRBJ1-3; 7 bases fit TRBD1. Trimming removed 6 bases from V and 0 bases from J; junction bases left unmatched: 2. The CDR3 loop spans 14 amino acids. Germline loops: CDR1 ENHRY, CDR2 SYGVKD. The CDR3 bases that were read are TGTGCCATCAGAGGGACAGCCTCTGGAAACACC. Translating it yields CAIRGTASGNT. In full, the CDR3 reads CAIRGTASGNTIYF.

Details on this clone: The sequence runs out 3 residues before the end of the CDR3; the remainder is reconstructed from the germline J gene. V is TRBV18 and J is TRBJ1-2; D remains unclear. Trimming pared 1 base from V and 3 bases from J, leaving 9 bases between. Looked up from germline, CDR1 is KGHSH and CDR2 is LQKENI. The CDR3 totals 14 residues. CDR3: CASSPLSIDYGYTF. The covered CDR3 bases are TGTGCCAGCTCACCACTCTCTATTGACTATGGC.

Points on this clone: The observed sequence ends 3 residues before the CDR3 terminus, with the missing tail filled in from the germline J gene. The rearrangement uses TRBV7-9 and TRBJ2-3; 9 nucleotides align to TRBD2. The CDR3 is made up of 15 amino acids. CDR1 is SEHNR and CDR2 is FQNEAQ in the germline V gene (reference sequence). CDR3 region: CASSLSSGGPKTQYF. The sequenced part of the CDR3 DNA is TGTGCCAGCAGCTTAAGTAGCGGGGGTCCTAAGACG.

A word on this clone: The missing CDR3 end, 3 residues past where the read stops, is filled in from the germline J gene. The chain joins TRBV6-2 or TRBV6-3 to TRBJ1-5, with D perhaps matching TRBD1 (6 bases). V was cut by 2 bases and J by 7 bases, with 12 bases left in between. Germline-derived CDR1 and CDR2 are MNHEY and SVGEGT. The CDR3 sequence is 14 residues long. CDR3 DNA, as far as it was read: TGTGCCAGCAGTTACCTAGGGGGTGGCCAGCCC. Its translation: CASSYLGGGQP. The entire CDR3 protein is CASSYLGGGQPQHF.

A word on this clone: The CDR3 is cut off 3 residues early in the read; its end comes from the germline J gene. V and J are TRBV19 and TRBJ1-1; TRBD1 might be the D (5 bases). Germline assignment: CDR1 LNHDA and CDR2 SQIVND (reference sequence). The CDR3 has 13 residues. Trimming took 10 bases from V and 2 from J, leaving 14 bases between them. This CDR3 is CATPQGLNTEAFF. The CDR3 DNA, read in part, is TGTGCCACCCCCCAGGGCCTAAACACTGAA.

As for this clone: The missing CDR3 end, 3 residues past where the read stops, is filled in from the germline J gene. The chain is built from TRBV2 and TRBJ1-2; TRBD1 might be the D (5 bases). This CDR3 region has 13 residues. The germline V and J ends were trimmed by 3 bases and 6 bases, with 11 bases remaining between them. In germline, CDR1 is SNHLY, CDR2 FYNNEI. CDR3 DNA (partial): TGTGCCAGCAGTGAGGAGGGACTCGATGGC. Protein: CASSEEGLDG. The whole CDR3 sequence is CASSEEGLDGYTF. Looking up the rest from reference TRBV2 and TRBJ1-2 gives the full variable domain: EPEVTQTPSHQVTQMGQEVILRCVPISNHLYFYWYRQILGQKVEFLVSFYNNEISEKSEIFDDQFSVERPDGSNFTLKIRSTKLEDSAMYFCASSEEGLDGYTFGSGTRLTVV.

A note on this clone: Read sequence stops 3 residues before the CDR3 end, and the germline J gene provides the missing end. V usage is TRBV29-1 and J usage is TRBJ2-5, with D unresolved. Germline V CDR1 and CDR2: SQVTM, ANQGSEA. Trimming removed 5 bases at V and 0 bases at J, with 10 bases between. The CDR3 totals 13 residues. CDR3 bases read: TGCAGCGTTTTACAATTGTACCAAGAGACC. This translates into CSVLQLYQET. The complete CDR3 reads CSVLQLYQETQYF.

Points on this clone: The read halts 3 residues ahead of the CDR3 end, with the missing end drawn from the germline J gene. The rearrangement joins TRBV18 to TRBJ1-2; a weak D match, TRBD1 (6 bases). Per germline, CDR1 KGHSH and CDR2 LQKENI. The CDR3 spans 14 residues. CDR3: CASSPQRGGYDYTF. CDR3 bases read: TGTGCCAGCTCACCTCAAAGGGGGGGTTACGAC.

About this clone: The DNA ends 3 residues before the CDR3 does, and the rest of the CDR3 is filled in from the germline J gene. J is TRBJ2-7 and V is TRBV7-2; 9 nucleotides agree with TRBD2. Trimming removed 5 bases from V and 3 bases from J; junction bases left unmatched: 8. The CDR3 loop spans 15 amino acids. The germline V gene has CDR1 SGHTA and CDR2 FQGNSA. The part of the CDR3 DNA that was read is TGTGCCAGCAGCCGTGCGGGGGGGGAGGGCTACGAG. Amino acid sequence: CASSRAGGEGYE. The CDR3 in its entirety is CASSRAGGEGYEQYF.

A word on this clone: The read finishes 3 residues shy of the CDR3 end, and the germline J gene is used to complete it. This chain links TRBV7-3 with TRBJ2-2, with 7 bases identical to TRBD2. Germline V gene lookup returns CDR1 SGHTA and CDR2 FQGTGA. The CDR3 covers 16 residues. Trimming removed 0 bases from V and 3 bases from J; junction bases left unmatched: 4. This CDR3 is CASSLTPSGYTGELFF. The covered CDR3 bases are TGTGCCAGCAGCTTAACCCCTAGCGGTTACACCGGGGAG.

On this clone: The sequence runs out 3 residues before the end of the CDR3; the remainder is reconstructed from the germline J gene. The chain joins TRBV19 to TRBJ1-1, with TRBD1 matching over 8 bases. V shed 3 bases and J 7 bases; nucleotides not matched to a gene: 7. CDR1 and CDR2 (germline): LNHDA, SQIVND (reference sequence). The CDR3 length is 14 residues. CDR3 protein: CASSIQGAISEAFF. CDR3 DNA (partial): TGTGCCAGTAGTATTCAGGGGGCGATCAGTGAA. Full variable domain (rest looked up from reference TRBV19 and TRBJ1-1): DGGITQSPKYLFRKEGQNVTLSCEQNLNHDAMYWYRQDPGQGLRLIYYSQIVNDFQKGDIAEGYSVSREKKESFPLTVTSAQKNPTAFYLCASSIQGAISEAFFGQGTRLTVV.

A word on this clone: The read halts 3 residues ahead of the CDR3 end, with the missing end drawn from the germline J gene. V is TRBV7-2 and J is TRBJ2-7; 7 bases fit TRBD2. The germline V gene has CDR1 SGHTA and CDR2 FQGNSA. After removal of 5 bases from V and 3 bases from J, the junction contained 10 bases not matched to a gene. The CDR3 extends over 15 amino acids. CDR3 bases read: TGTGCCAGCAGCCTCCAGAGCGGGATAGTCTACGAG. Amino acid sequence: CASSLQSGIVYE. The CDR3 in its entirety is CASSLQSGIVYEQYF.

To note about this clone: The read terminates 3 residues ahead of where the CDR3 ends, so the germline J gene completes it. This sequence joins TRBV20-1 and TRBJ2-7, with TRBD1 identical over 7 bases. The J segment lost 0 bases and the V segment lost 5 bases, leaving 10 bases of the junction unmatched. Per the germline V gene, CDR1 is DFQATT and CDR2 is SNEGSKA (reference sequence). CDR3 length equals 15 residues. CDR3 DNA (partial): TGCAGTGCTTCCTCAAGGGGGCGGAGCTCCTACGAG. Amino acid sequence: CSASSRGRSSYE. The full CDR3 reads CSASSRGRSSYEQYF.

About this clone: The missing CDR3 end, 3 residues past where the read stops, is filled in from the germline J gene. The chain employs TRBV7-6 and TRBJ2-3, with a weak D call TRBD1 (6 bases). Looked up from germline, CDR1 is SGHVS and CDR2 is FNYEAQ. This CDR3 comprises 12 residues. The ends were cut back, 4 bases at V and 6 bases at J, with 8 bases in the middle. The sequenced CDR3 bases are TGTGCCAGCAGCTCAGGGGCGGATACG. Protein product: CASSSGADT. The complete CDR3 protein is CASSSGADTQYF. The entire variable domain, with the rest obtained from reference TRBV7-6 and TRBJ2-3, is as follows: GAGVSQSPRYKVTKRGQDVALRCDPISGHVSLYWYRQALGQGPEFLTYFNYEAQQDKSGLPNDRFSAERPEGSISTLTIQRTEQRDSAMYRCASSSGADTQYFGPGTRLTVL.

A remark on this clone: From the germline J gene comes the end of the CDR3, since the read stops 3 residues before it. The chain uses TRBV30 and TRBJ1-2; weak D call: TRBD1 (5 bases). There are 16 residues in the CDR3. Germline lookup yields CDR1 GTSNPN and CDR2 SVGIG (reference sequence). CDR3 region: CARAPGLAGGPNDYTF. The DNA read from the CDR3 is TGTGCCCGCGCTCCGGGACTAGCGGGAGGGCCGAATGAC. The whole variable domain, remainder taken from reference TRBV30 and TRBJ1-2, is SQTIHQWPATLVQPVGSPLSLECTVEGTSNPNLYWYRQAAGRGLQLLFYSVGIGQISSEVPQNLSASRPQDRQFILSSKKLLLSDSGFYLCARAPGLAGGPNDYTFGSGTRLTVV.

A remark on this clone: The read ends 3 residues before the CDR3 terminus; that terminus is restored from the germline J gene. The V call is TRBV2, the J call TRBJ2-5; 7 bases map to TRBD1. The CDR3 spans 16 residues. Germline trimming cut 7 bases from V and 5 bases from J; bases unmatched to any gene: 16. Germline assignment: CDR1 SNHLY and CDR2 FYNNEI. The covered CDR3 bases are TGTGCCAGCAATAGTCACGGGACAGAGAAATTTGAGACC. It translates to CASNSHGTEKFET. The whole CDR3 protein reads CASNSHGTEKFETQYF.

A word on this clone: The read is 3 residues too short to cover the CDR3 end, so that end is filled in from the germline J gene. The J gene is TRBJ2-5, the V gene TRBV3-1 (or the pseudogene TRBV3-2); 9 bases line up with TRBD2. The CDR3 sequence is 17 residues long. With V trimmed by 4 bases and J by 5 bases, 14 bases remained unmatched. CDR1 and CDR2 (germline): LGHDT, YNNKEL (reference sequence). CDR3 DNA (partial): TGTGCCAGCAGCCGCTGGGCTAGCGGGACTCCGGGGGAGACC. Amino acids: CASSRWASGTPGET. The whole CDR3 sequence reads CASSRWASGTPGETQYF.

This chain's CDR3 is CASSFSLALNNEQFF. Incomplete CDR3 DNA: TGTGCCAGCAGCTTTTCTCTAGCCCTTAACAATGAG. The chain carries TRBV7-8 and TRBJ2-1; maybe TRBD2 (5 bases). With the read ending 3 residues before the CDR3 end, the germline J gene is used to fill in that end. The CDR3 extends over 15 amino acids. V lost 3 bases and J 5 bases, leaving 14 bases between the germline ends. CDR1 is SGHVS, CDR2 FQNEAQ, per germline.

Comment on this clone: The read finishes 3 residues shy of the CDR3 end, and the germline J gene is used to complete it. The sample holds other DNA sequences that translate to the same CDR3. This chain joins TRBV2 and TRBJ1-3; tentatively, D is TRBD1 (6 bases). Germline CDR1 and CDR2: SNHLY and FYNNEI. V was shortened by 2 bases and J by 0 bases, with 11 bases between the two germline ends. The CDR3 loop spans 16 amino acids. Partial CDR3 DNA: TGTGCCAGCAGTGAAAGGCAGGGGAGCTCTGGAAACACC. Protein product: CASSERQGSSGNT. The whole CDR3 protein reads CASSERQGSSGNTIYF. The full variable domain, rest sourced from reference TRBV2 and TRBJ1-3, is EPEVTQTPSHQVTQMGQEVILRCVPISNHLYFYWYRQILGQKVEFLVSFYNNEISEKSEIFDDQFSVERPDGSNFTLKIRSTKLEDSAMYFCASSERQGSSGNTIYFGEGSWLTVV.

Points on this clone: One junction end does not reproduce the germline sequence, and a read error may be involved. The observed sequence ends 3 residues before the CDR3 terminus, with the missing tail filled in from the germline J gene. In the same sample, other DNA sequences code for this CDR3. This chain connects TRBV18 to TRBJ1-3; TRBD1 aligns across 8 bases. Germline lookup yields CDR1 KGHSH and CDR2 LQKENI. This CDR3 has 18 residues. CDR3 amino acids: CASSPQPQGAFSGNTIYF. Partial CDR3 DNA: TGTGCCAGCTCACCACAACCGCAGGGGGCCTTCTCTGGAAACACA. Full variable domain (remainder filled in from reference TRBV18 and TRBJ1-3): NAGVMQNPRHLVRRRGQEARLRCSPMKGHSHVYWYRQLPEEGLKFMVYLQKENIIDESGMPKERFSAEFPKEGPSILRIQQVVRGDSAAYFCASSPQPQGAFSGNTIYFGEGSWLTVV.

Concerning this clone: The CDR3 is cut off 3 residues early in the read; its end comes from the germline J gene. The chain employs TRBV5-1 and TRBJ1-1, with D unresolved. V lost 0 bases, J lost 2 bases, and 5 bases lay in between. The CDR3 runs to 13 residues. Germline V gene data show CDR1 as SGHRS and CDR2 as YFSETQ. The sequenced CDR3 bases are TGCGCCAGCAGCTTGGCCCCTAACACTGAA. Its protein is CASSLAPNTE. The whole CDR3 protein reads CASSLAPNTEAFF.

Of note for this clone: Its ends do not fully match the called genes, so a read error is possible. The read ends 3 residues before the CDR3 terminus; that terminus is restored from the germline J gene. This CDR3 is also generated by other DNA sequences in the sample. The chain joins TRBV11-2 to TRBJ1-3; 8 bases agree with TRBD1. This CDR3 has 14 residues. The germline gives CDR1 SGHAT, CDR2 FQNNGV. Incomplete CDR3 DNA: TGTGCCAGCAGCATGGACAGGGCGGGGAACACG. Amino acids: CASSMDRAGNT. The full-length CDR3 reads as CASSMDRAGNTIYF.

This clone ranks as medium-sized in terms of frequency. The CDR3 end is not reached by the read, which stops 3 residues before it; the germline J gene fills it in. This chain links TRBV30 with TRBJ2-7, with D unclear. This CDR3 has 13 residues. Trimming cost V 2 bases and J 3 bases, with 11 bases left between them. Germline V gene lookup returns CDR1 GTSNPN and CDR2 SVGIG (reference sequence). Partial CDR3 DNA: TGTGCCTGGAGTCCCTTTGTCGGCTACGAG. Protein: CAWSPFVGYE. The entire CDR3 protein is CAWSPFVGYEQYF.

As regards this clone: The sequence runs out 3 residues before the end of the CDR3; the remainder is reconstructed from the germline J gene. The V and J genes are TRBV20-1 and TRBJ2-7; tentative D call: TRBD2 (6 bases). Germline CDR1 reads DFQATT; CDR2 reads SNEGSKA (reference sequence). Between the trimmed V and J ends, which lost 5 bases and 3 bases, there was a span of 8 bases. The CDR3 is 11 amino acids. The covered CDR3 bases are TGCAGTGCTTTAGCGGTCTACGAG. It is translated as CSALAVYE. The full CDR3 is CSALAVYEQYF.